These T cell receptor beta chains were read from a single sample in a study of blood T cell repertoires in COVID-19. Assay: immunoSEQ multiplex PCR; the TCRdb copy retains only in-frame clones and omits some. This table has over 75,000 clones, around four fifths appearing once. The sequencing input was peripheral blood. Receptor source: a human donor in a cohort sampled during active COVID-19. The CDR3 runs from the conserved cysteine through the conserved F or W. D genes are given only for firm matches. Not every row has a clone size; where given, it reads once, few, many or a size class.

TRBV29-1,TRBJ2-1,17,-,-,CSVNRWAPTSSYNEQFF,TGCAGCGTTAACAGGTGGGCCCCAACCTCATCCTACAATGAGCAGTTCTTC
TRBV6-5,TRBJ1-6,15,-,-,CASSSQGPYNSPLHF,TGTGCCAGCAGTTCCCAGGGCCCCTATAATTCACCCCTCCACTTT
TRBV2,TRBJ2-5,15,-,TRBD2,CASRLAGARQETQYF,TGTGCCAGCAGGCTAGCGGGGGCCCGCCAAGAGACCCAGTACTTC
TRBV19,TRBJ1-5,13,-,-,CASSPGHNQPQHF,TGTGCCAGTAGCCCAGGCCATAATCAGCCCCAGCATTTT
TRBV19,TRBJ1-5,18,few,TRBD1,CASSTFGGRQGGRQPQHF,TGTGCCAGTAGTACCTTTGGAGGTAGACAGGGCGGACGTCAGCCCCAGCATTTT
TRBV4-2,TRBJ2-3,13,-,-,CASSQDLPDTQYF,TGTGCCAGCAGCCAAGATCTCCCAGATACGCAGTATTTT
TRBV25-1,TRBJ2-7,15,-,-,CASSEGPPLNYEQYF,TGTGCCAGCAGTGAGGGGCCCCCTTTGAACTACGAGCAGTACTTC
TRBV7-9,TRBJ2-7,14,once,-,CASSFGQPSYEQYF,TGTGCCAGCAGCTTTGGACAGCCTTCCTACGAGCAGTACTTC
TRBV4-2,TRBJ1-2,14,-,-,CASSQERQAYGYTF,TGTGCCAGCAGCCAAGAAAGACAGGCCTATGGCTACACCTTC
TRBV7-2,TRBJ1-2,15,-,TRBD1,CASSPGTVEVYGYTF,TGTGCCAGCAGCCCTGGGACAGTAGAAGTATATGGCTACACCTTC
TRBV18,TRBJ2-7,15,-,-,CASSPIQGISYEQYF,TGTGCCAGCTCACCGATCCAGGGAATCTCCTACGAGCAGTACTTC
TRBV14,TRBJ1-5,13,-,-,CASSQQMNQPQHF,TGTGCCAGCAGCCAACAGATGAATCAGCCCCAGCATTTT
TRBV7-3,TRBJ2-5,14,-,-,CASSPDSSRKTQYF,TGTGCCAGCAGCCCCGACAGCAGCAGGAAGACCCAGTACTTC
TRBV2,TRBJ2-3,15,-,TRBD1,CASRSTGAGTDTQYF,TGTGCCAGCAGATCGACAGGGGCGGGCACAGATACGCAGTATTTT
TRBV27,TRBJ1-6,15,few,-,CASSFLGGYNSPLHF,TGTGCCAGCAGTTTCCTCGGGGGCTATAATTCACCCCTCCACTTT
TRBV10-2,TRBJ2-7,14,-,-,CASLFQGGVSEQYF,TGCGCCAGCCTCTTCCAGGGGGGAGTGAGCGAGCAGTACTTC
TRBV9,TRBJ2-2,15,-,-,CASSVAGVNTGELFF,TGTGCCAGCAGCGTAGCGGGGGTGAACACCGGGGAGCTGTTTTTT
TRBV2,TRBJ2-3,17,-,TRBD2,CASMGLAGAPWGDTQYF,TGTGCCAGCATGGGACTAGCGGGGGCCCCATGGGGGGATACGCAGTATTTT
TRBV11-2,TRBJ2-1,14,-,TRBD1,CASRADRVYNEQFF,TGTGCCAGCAGAGCCGACAGGGTCTACAATGAGCAGTTCTTC
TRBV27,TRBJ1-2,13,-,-,CASSLSGTRGYTF,TGTGCCAGCAGTTTATCTGGGACAAGGGGCTACACCTTC
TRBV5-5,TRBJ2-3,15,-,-,CASSLAGVLADTQYF,TGTGCCAGCAGCTTGGCAGGGGTTTTGGCAGATACGCAGTATTTT
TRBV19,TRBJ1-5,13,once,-,CASSLGLGSSQHF,TGTGCCAGTAGTCTGGGGCTGGGCAGCTCCCAGCATTTT
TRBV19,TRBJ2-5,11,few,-,CASRHLETQYF,TGTGCCAGTAGACACCTAGAGACCCAGTACTTC
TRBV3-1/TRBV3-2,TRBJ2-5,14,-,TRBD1,CASSPQGALETQYF,TGTGCCAGCAGCCCCCAGGGGGCGCTTGAGACCCAGTACTTC
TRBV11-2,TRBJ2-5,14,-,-,CASSPRLGQETQYF,TGTGCCAGCAGCCCGCGACTCGGCCAAGAGACCCAGTACTTC
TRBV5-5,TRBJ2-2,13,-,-,CASSRPGAGELFF,TGTGCCAGCAGCAGGCCGGGGGCCGGGGAGCTGTTTTTT
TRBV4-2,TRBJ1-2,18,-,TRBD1,CASSQALPTGAVSYGYTF,TGTGCCAGCAGCCAAGCCTTACCTACAGGGGCTGTGAGCTATGGCTACACCTTC
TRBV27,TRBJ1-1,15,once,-,CATRSAGYEKTEAFF,TGTGCCACCCGTTCCGCGGGATACGAGAAGACTGAAGCTTTCTTT
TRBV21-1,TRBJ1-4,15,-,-,CASPPAGANNEKLFF,TGTGCCAGCCCCCCGGCGGGGGCCAATAATGAAAAACTGTTTTTT
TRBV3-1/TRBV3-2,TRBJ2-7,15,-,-,CASSQGLAPELEQYF,TGTGCCAGCAGCCAAGGTCTAGCACCCGAGCTGGAGCAGTACTTC
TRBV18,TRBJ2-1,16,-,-,CASSPRDIGSYNEQFF,TGTGCCAGCTCGCCCCGGGACATAGGCTCCTACAATGAGCAGTTCTTC
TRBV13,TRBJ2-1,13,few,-,CASSPYPGTEKFF,TGTGCCAGCAGCCCATACCCCGGGACTGAGAAGTTCTTC
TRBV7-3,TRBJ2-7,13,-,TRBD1,CASSLNRGDEQYF,TGTGCCAGCAGCTTAAACAGGGGTGACGAGCAGTACTTC
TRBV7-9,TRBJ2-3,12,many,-,CASSLGADTQYF,TGTGCCAGCAGCTTAGGCGCAGATACGCAGTATTTT
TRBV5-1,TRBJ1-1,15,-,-,CASSLQGTWNTEAFF,TGCGCCAGCAGCTTGCAGGGGACATGGAACACTGAAGCTTTCTTT
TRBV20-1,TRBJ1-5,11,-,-,CSARSGQPQHF,TGCAGTGCTAGATCGGGTCAGCCCCAGCATTTT
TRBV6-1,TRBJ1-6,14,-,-,CASSEGAGNSPLHF,TGTGCCAGCAGTGAAGGGGCAGGGAATTCACCCCTCCACTTT
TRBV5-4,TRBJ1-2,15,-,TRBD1,CASSLAGQPNYGYTF,TGTGCCAGCAGCTTGGCGGGACAGCCTAACTATGGCTACACCTTC
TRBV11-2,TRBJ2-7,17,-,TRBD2,CASRTLAGGPFAYEQYF,TGTGCCAGCAGGACACTAGCGGGAGGACCCTTCGCCTACGAGCAGTACTTC
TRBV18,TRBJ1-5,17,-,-,CASSLAPRGGKVQPQHF,TGTGCCAGCTCACTCGCCCCTCGAGGGGGAAAGGTACAGCCCCAGCATTTT
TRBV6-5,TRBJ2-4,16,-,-,CASSSAQGGSKNIQYF,TGTGCCAGCAGTTCGGCACAGGGGGGGAGCAAAAACATTCAGTACTTC
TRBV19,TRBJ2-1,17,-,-,CASSMASVRYSYNEQFF,TGTGCCAGTAGTATGGCTAGCGTGAGATACTCCTACAATGAGCAGTTCTTC
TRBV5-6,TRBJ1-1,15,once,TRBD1,CASSLVDRMNTEAFF,TGTGCCAGCAGCTTGGTGGACAGGATGAACACTGAAGCTTTCTTT
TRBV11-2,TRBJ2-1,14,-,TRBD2,CASSLERGLSEQFF,TGTGCCAGCAGCTTAGAGCGGGGGTTGAGTGAGCAGTTCTTC
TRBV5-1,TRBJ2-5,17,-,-,CASSLYGSSSPGETQYF,TGCGCCAGCAGCTTGTATGGGTCTAGCTCTCCTGGGGAGACCCAGTACTTC
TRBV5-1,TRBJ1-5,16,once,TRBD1,CASSYGTGEASRPQHF,TGCGCCAGCAGCTACGGGACAGGGGAGGCCTCCCGGCCCCAGCATTTT
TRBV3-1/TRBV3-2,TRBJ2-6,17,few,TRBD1,CASSQFRDRTGANVLTF,TGTGCCAGCAGCCAATTCCGGGACAGGACTGGGGCCAACGTCCTGACTTTC
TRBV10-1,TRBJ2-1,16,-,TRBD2,CASSAGLAGGLDEQFF,TGCGCCAGCAGTGCTGGACTAGCGGGAGGGCTCGATGAGCAGTTCTTC
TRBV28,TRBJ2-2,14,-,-,CASSRMEITGELFF,TGTGCCAGCAGTCGGATGGAGATCACCGGGGAGCTGTTTTTT
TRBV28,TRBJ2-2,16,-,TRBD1,CASSSLGTATTGELFF,TGTGCCAGCAGTTCCCTTGGGACAGCCACCACCGGGGAGCTGTTTTTT
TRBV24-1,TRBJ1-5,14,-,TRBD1,CATAGTGSNQPQHF,TGTGCCACAGCGGGGACAGGGTCTAATCAGCCCCAGCATTTT
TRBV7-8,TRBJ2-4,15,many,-,CASSPSPTPVNIQYF,TGTGCCAGCAGCCCCTCCCCCACTCCTGTAAACATTCAGTACTTC
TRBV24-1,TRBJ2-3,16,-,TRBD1,CATSKRQGYSGDTQYF,TGTGCCACCAGTAAGAGACAGGGGTATTCGGGAGATACGCAGTATTTT
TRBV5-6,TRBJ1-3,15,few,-,CASSRRGASGNTIYF,TGTGCCAGCAGCCGTCGGGGGGCCTCTGGAAACACCATATATTTT